These 31 T cell receptor beta chains were all obtained from the same sample, sequenced in a study of T cell repertoires in cytomegalovirus infection. TCRdb recomputed calls from the reads with MiXCR, one row per CDR3 protein. The data contain fewer than 300,000 distinct CDR3 sequences, over 20% of them singletons. Sequencing was carried out using PBMCs. These receptors were collected from a human donor in good health (CMV status not recorded). Some clones in this sample may be carry-over from other donors' samples.

The V call is TRBV28, the J call TRBJ2-7, with D perhaps TRBD1 (5 bases). CDR1 is MDHEN and CDR2 is SYDVKM in the germline V gene. The CDR3 contains 16 residues. The ends were cut back, 5 bases at V and 2 bases at J, with 19 bases in the middle. The CDR3 loop is CASSLIGQSRAYEQYF. CDR3 sequence (DNA): TGTGCCAGCAGTCTCATAGGACAATCCAGGGCCTACGAGCAGTACTTC.

In its sample, this clonotype was seen a few times. The rearrangement joins TRBV5-1 to TRBJ2-1; 8 bases match TRBD1. V was pared by 2 bases and J by 8 bases, with 3 bases of the junction left unmatched. CDR1 and CDR2 (germline): SGHRS, YFSETQ. The CDR3 extends over 13 amino acids. The CDR3 loop is CASSFSGQDEQFF. CDR3 nucleotides: TGCGCCAGCAGCTTTTCGGGACAGGATGAGCAGTTCTTC.

The chain combines TRBV29-1 with TRBJ1-3, with a possible D match to TRBD1 (5 bases). Trimming took 7 bases from V and 8 from J, leaving 18 bases between them. The CDR3 has 13 residues. Germline V gene sequence: CDR1 SQVTM, CDR2 ANQGSEA. In nucleotides, the CDR3 is TGCAGCGCTGGCCTGTCAGGGTCGCACACCATATATTTT. Protein sequence: CSAGLSGSHTIYF.

This clonotype was found many times. The V and J genes are TRBV7-2 and TRBJ1-3, with a possible D match to TRBD1 (6 bases). The V end was cut by 3 bases, the J end by 3 bases, with 12 bases between. The CDR3 sequence is 15 residues long. From germline, CDR1 is SGHTA and CDR2 FQGNSA. The CDR3 coding sequence is TGTGCCAGCAGCTTCCAGGGGTTGGGTGGAAACACCATATATTTT. The encoded protein is CASSFQGLGGNTIYF. The complete variable domain, with remaining parts taken from reference TRBV7-2 and TRBJ1-3, reads GAGVSQSPSNKVTEKGKDVELRCDPISGHTALYWYRQSLGQGLEFLIYFQGNSAPDKSGLPSDRFSAERTGGSVSTLTIQRTQQEDSAVYLCASSFQGLGGNTIYFGEGSWLTVV.

This clonotype occurred many times. V gene TRBV5-1 combines with J gene TRBJ2-6; TRBD1 matches at 8 bases. The CDR3 runs to 19 residues. Per germline, CDR1 SGHRS and CDR2 YFSETQ. Trimming cost V 0 bases and J 3 bases; bases outside gene matches: 11. The CDR3 DNA sequence: TGCGCCAGCAGCTTGGTAGTCCAGGGGGCGCTCGGTGGGGCCAACGTCCTGACTTTC. Translating it yields CASSLVVQGALGGANVLTF.

At least ten counts were recorded for this clonotype. The CDR3, as DNA: TGTGCCAGCAGCTTAGTCATAGGCATGAACACTGAAGCTTTCTTT. It encodes CASSLVIGMNTEAFF. V and J are TRBV7-2 and TRBJ1-1, with unresolved D. CDR1 SGHTA and CDR2 FQGNSA come from the germline V gene. The CDR3 is 15 amino acids. Trimming took off 1 base at V and 0 bases at J, with 9 bases between the two ends. Filled out from reference TRBV7-2 and TRBJ1-1, the complete variable domain reads GAGVSQSPSNKVTEKGKDVELRCDPISGHTALYWYRQSLGQGLEFLIYFQGNSAPDKSGLPSDRFSAERTGGSVSTLTIQRTQQEDSAVYLCASSLVIGMNTEAFFGQGTRLTVV.

The CDR3 here is CASSSGSRRGYTF. The CDR3 DNA follows: TGTGCCAGCAGCTCAGGCTCGAGAAGAGGCTACACCTTC. The J gene is TRBJ1-2, the V gene TRBV7-9; D uncertain. The CDR3 runs to 13 residues. Germline lookup yields CDR1 SEHNR and CDR2 FQNEAQ (reference sequence). V was shortened by 4 bases and J by 8 bases, with 14 bases between the two germline ends.

This chain connects TRBV27 to TRBJ2-3, with D hard to call. The CDR3 has 12 residues. V shed 3 bases and J shed 4 bases, with 5 bases lying between them. Germline CDR1 reads MNHEY; CDR2 reads SMNVEV (reference sequence). The CDR3 bases are TGTGCCAGCAGTTTTAGGCCAGATACGCAGTATTTT. Translated, it gives CASSFRPDTQYF.

With respect to this clonotype: It may be a read error: a sequence one base away is much more abundant. The V gene is TRBV5-6, the J gene TRBJ1-5; TRBD1 matches at 7 bases. CDR1 SGHDT and CDR2 YYEEEE come from the germline V gene. The V gene end was trimmed by 3 bases and the J gene end by 4 bases; junction bases not matched to a gene: 1. This CDR3 has 13 residues. CDR3 sequence (DNA): TGTGCCAGCAGCTGGGGACAGAATCAGCCCCAGCATTTT. Amino acids: CASSWGQNQPQHF.

This clonotype showed up many times. This chain joins TRBV7-2 and TRBJ2-7, with D possibly TRBD1 on 6 matching bases. In germline, CDR1 is SGHTA, CDR2 FQGNSA. The CDR3 totals 15 residues. The germline V and J ends were trimmed by 1 base and 3 bases, with 13 bases remaining between them. The CDR3 loop is CASSLEWAGVYEQYF. The CDR3 bases are TGTGCCAGCAGCTTAGAGTGGGCAGGGGTCTACGAGCAGTACTTC.

The chain combines TRBV11-2 with TRBJ2-4; D possibly corresponds to TRBD1 (7 bases). Germline CDR1 is SGHAT and CDR2 is FQNNGV. Trimming removed 5 bases from V and 7 bases from J, with 15 bases in between. This CDR3 comprises 14 residues. The CDR3 sequence: CASSPVAGGNIQYF. Here the CDR3 DNA reads TGTGCCAGCAGCCCGGTAGCAGGGGGGAACATTCAGTACTTC.

In this sample, this clonotype turned up once. The chain combines TRBV4-2 with TRBJ1-6; D call uncertain. V was shortened by 0 bases and J by 6 bases, with 6 bases between the two germline ends. The germline V gene has CDR1 LGHNA and CDR2 YNFKEQ. The CDR3 consists of 14 residues. The CDR3 nucleotides are TGTGCCAGCAGCCAAGACTGGGGTAATTCACCCCTCCACTTT. Protein sequence: CASSQDWGNSPLHF.

This clonotype was counted many times. The genes are TRBV7-3 and TRBJ2-2, with D perhaps assigned TRBD1 or TRBD2 (6 bases each). The V and J ends lost 7 bases and 4 bases respectively, with 10 bases between them. CDR3 length: 13 residues. Germline CDR1 reads SGHTA; CDR2 reads FQGTGA. The CDR3 loop is CASKGGPTGELFF. CDR3 sequence (DNA): TGTGCCAGCAAAGGGGGGCCCACCGGGGAGCTGTTTTTT.

V is TRBV6-2 or TRBV6-3 and J is TRBJ1-5; D is perhaps TRBD1 (6 bases). This CDR3 has 14 amino acids. Trimming stripped 7 bases from V and 0 bases from J, with 10 bases between. Germline values: CDR1 MNHEY, CDR2 SVGEGT. The CDR3 loop is CASTTGNSNQPQHF. Written as DNA, the CDR3 is TGTGCCAGCACCACAGGGAATAGCAATCAGCCCCAGCATTTT.

The J gene is TRBJ1-1, the V gene TRBV24-1; D might be TRBD1 (6 bases). V was shortened by 7 bases and J by 2 bases, with 10 bases between the two germline ends. Germline CDR1 is KGHDR and CDR2 is SFDVKD. This CDR3 contains 13 residues. DNA of the CDR3: TGTGCCACCAGGGGACAATTAAACACTGAAGCTTTCTTT. It yields the protein CATRGQLNTEAFF.

The rearrangement joins TRBV2 to TRBJ2-1; D is possibly TRBD1 (5 bases). V was shortened by 8 bases and J by 5 bases, with 19 bases between the two germline ends. This CDR3 comprises 15 residues. CDR1 SNHLY and CDR2 FYNNEI come from the germline V gene. CDR3 sequence: CASSGPNVVHNEQFF. The DNA of the CDR3 is TGTGCCAGCTCAGGGCCCAACGTGGTACACAATGAGCAGTTCTTC.

The chain employs TRBV25-1 and TRBJ2-1; TRBD2 matches 7 bases. Per germline, CDR1 MGHDK and CDR2 SYGVNS. This CDR3 has 14 residues. The ends lost 4 bases at V and 3 bases at J; junction bases unmatched: 3. The CDR3 spells CASSGAGFYNEQFF. CDR3 sequence (DNA): TGTGCCAGCAGTGGAGCGGGGTTCTACAATGAGCAGTTCTTC.

As for this clonotype: A read error may be the cause here, since a much bigger clone is one base away. The chain has TRBV6-2 or TRBV6-3 and TRBJ2-7, with 8 bases matching TRBD2. The CDR3 runs to 15 residues. Germline V lookup: CDR1 MNHEY, CDR2 SVGEGT. The CDR3 here is CASSRDSGTSAEQHF. CDR3 coding DNA: TGTGCCAGCAGTCGCGATAGCGGGACCAGCGCCGAGCAGCACTTC.

This clonotype was counted at least ten times. The chain uses TRBV28 and TRBJ2-7; D might be TRBD2 (6 bases). The germline V and J ends were trimmed by 8 bases and 3 bases, with 17 bases remaining between them. The CDR3 is 14 residues long. Germline CDR1 is MDHEN and CDR2 is SYDVKM. The CDR3 loop is CASSTGGKYYEQYF. In DNA form, the CDR3 reads TGTGCCAGCTCAACCGGCGGGAAGTACTACGAGCAGTACTTC.

The rearrangement joins TRBV12-3 or TRBV12-4 to TRBJ2-5; the D is unclear. CDR3 length: 14 residues. V dropped 6 bases and J dropped 4 bases, with 15 bases sitting between them. The DNA of the CDR3 is TGTGCCAGCAGGCCCCATGACGGTGGAGAGACCCAGTACTTC. Protein sequence: CASRPHDGGETQYF.

This clonotype has only a few counts. The rearrangement links TRBV11-2 to TRBJ1-5, with no clear D. Germline V gene sequence: CDR1 SGHAT, CDR2 FQNNGV. V lost 0 bases and J lost 0, with 6 bases in between. The CDR3 contains 15 residues. DNA for the CDR3: TGTGCCAGCAGCTTAGATACAGATAGCAATCAGCCCCAGCATTTT. Translating it yields CASSLDTDSNQPQHF.

This clonotype was observed at least ten times. The chain recombines TRBV7-8 with TRBJ1-1; 8 positions agree with TRBD1. Unmatched junction bases numbered 3, after V lost 5 bases and J lost 1 base. The V gene's germline CDR1 is SGHVS and CDR2 FQNEAQ. This CDR3 comprises 14 residues. CDR3 amino acids: CASSADRENTEAFF. In DNA, the CDR3 is TGTGCCAGCAGCGCGGACAGGGAGAACACTGAAGCTTTCTTT.

V is TRBV3-1 and J is TRBJ2-5; D not certain. The germline CDR1 and CDR2 sequences are LGHDT and YNNKEL (reference sequence). Trimming shortened V by 3 bases and J by 2 bases, and 13 bases separated the two germline ends. The CDR3 contains 15 residues. In nucleotides, the CDR3 is TGTGCCAGCAGCCAGATGGTCGGTCGGCAAGAGACCCAGTACTTC. Translated: CASSQMVGRQETQYF.

This clonotype was counted between two and nine times. The genes are TRBV10-2 and TRBJ2-6; TRBD2 might be the D (5 bases). Germline values: CDR1 WSHSY, CDR2 SAAADI. This CDR3 region has 14 residues. The ends were cut back, 8 bases at V and 0 bases at J, with 8 bases in the middle. The CDR3 sequence: CASGGGSGANVLTF. The CDR3 DNA reads TGCGCCAGCGGCGGAGGCTCTGGGGCCAACGTCCTGACTTTC.

The CDR3 coding sequence is TGTGCCAGCAGCTTAGCTTGGGGAGGTGCCTCCTACGAGCAGTACTTC. Translating gives CASSLAWGGASYEQYF. The chain employs TRBV7-8 and TRBJ2-7, with D possibly TRBD2 on 6 matching bases. The CDR3 extends over 16 amino acids. CDR1 SGHVS and CDR2 FQNEAQ come from the germline V gene. V gave up 0 bases and J gave up 0 bases, with 12 bases separating them.

This clonotype was observed a handful of times. The chain couples TRBV19 to TRBJ1-5, with D perhaps matching TRBD1 (6 bases). With 3 bases removed from V and 3 bases from J, the gap between germline ends came to 12 bases. CDR3 length equals 15 residues. Germline-derived CDR1 and CDR2 are LNHDA and SQIVND (reference sequence). The CDR3 DNA sequence: TGTGCCAGTAGTATCGGGGGCTCCCTCAATCAGCCCCAGCATTTT. Amino acids: CASSIGGSLNQPQHF.

The genes are TRBV29-1 and TRBJ1-1, with 11 positions matching TRBD1. The V gene's germline CDR1 is SQVTM and CDR2 ANQGSEA. V shed 7 bases, J shed 6 bases, and the junction held 22 bases outside the gene matches. The CDR3 length is 18 residues. CDR3 in amino acids: CSGMEDRGPGAGGAEAFF. CDR3 coding DNA: TGCAGCGGGATGGAGGACAGGGGGCCGGGGGCCGGGGGGGCTGAAGCTTTCTTT.

This clonotype was observed a handful of times. The rearrangement uses TRBV6-2 or TRBV6-3 and TRBJ2-6; D ambiguous. The CDR3 spans 15 residues. Germline assignment: CDR1 MNHEY and CDR2 SVGEGT. Trimming cost V 8 bases and J 0 bases, with 11 bases left between them. CDR3 nucleotide sequence: TGTGCCAGCCGGGCGCATGTCTCTGGGGCCAACGTCCTGACTTTC. Translated: CASRAHVSGANVLTF.

This clonotype was picked up many times. The rearrangement joins TRBV24-1 to TRBJ2-1; 7 bases line up with TRBD2. This CDR3 spans 16 amino acids. Germline V lookup: CDR1 KGHDR, CDR2 SFDVKD. V shed 9 bases, J shed 0 bases, and the junction held 10 bases outside the gene matches. The CDR3 DNA is TGTGCCACCCAAGGTGAAGCGGGAAGCTCCTACAATGAGCAGTTCTTC. Translated: CATQGEAGSSYNEQFF.

The chain is built from TRBV10-2 and TRBJ2-7; a weak D match, TRBD1 (5 bases). This CDR3 comprises 11 residues. Between the trimmed V and J ends, which lost 7 bases and 6 bases, there was a span of 10 bases. CDR1 is WSHSY, CDR2 SAAADI, per germline. The CDR3: CASTQGSEQYF. The CDR3 region has the DNA TGCGCCAGCACTCAGGGATCCGAGCAGTACTTC.

V usage is TRBV7-2 and J usage is TRBJ2-7; the D is unclear. This CDR3 is built from 12 residues. With 5 bases removed from V and 7 bases from J, the gap between germline ends came to 12 bases. The V gene's germline CDR1 is SGHTA and CDR2 FQGNSA. CDR3 region: CASSAPWAEQYF. The CDR3, as DNA: TGTGCCAGCAGCGCCCCGTGGGCGGAGCAGTACTTC.